The 16 T cell receptor beta chains in this list originate from one sample, sequenced in a study of OX40 agonist ivuxolimab in advanced cancers. Here immunoSEQ multiplex PCR was the method, and the copy in TCRdb shows in-frame clones only, minus some. The sample yields roughly 90,000 clones, 85% seen once. Material: CD4+ or CD8+ T cells sorted from blood, obtained in a trial of the OX40 agonist ivuxolimab. Receptors were obtained from an adult with an advanced solid tumor such as melanoma, head and neck, liver or kidney cancer.

This chain joins TRBV18 and TRBJ1-2, with D possibly matching TRBD1 (6 bases). Per the germline V gene, CDR1 is KGHSH and CDR2 is LQKENI. The V gene lost 0 bases and the J gene lost 4 bases, with 12 bases spanning the gap. The CDR3 has 15 amino acids. The DNA for the CDR3 is TGTGCCAGCTCACCACCGAACAGGGCCCCCTATGGCTACACCTTC. This encodes CASSPPNRAPYGYTF. Drawing the rest from reference TRBV18 and TRBJ1-2, the complete variable domain is NAGVMQNPRHLVRRRGQEARLRCSPMKGHSHVYWYRQLPEEGLKFMVYLQKENIIDESGMPKERFSAEFPKEGPSILRIQQVVRGDSAAYFCASSPPNRAPYGYTFGSGTRLTVV.

V and J are TRBV5-5 and TRBJ1-5; no clear D. Trimming left V 1 base short and J 7 bases short, with 6 bases between. From germline, CDR1 is SGHKS and CDR2 YYEKEE (reference sequence). This CDR3 has 12 residues. In DNA, the CDR3 is TGTGCCAGCAGCTTGCCGGGACAGCCCCAGCATTTT. Protein product: CASSLPGQPQHF.

V is TRBV2 and J is TRBJ1-1; D ambiguous. The CDR3 sequence is 13 residues long. Per the germline V gene, CDR1 is SNHLY and CDR2 is FYNNEI. V lost 6 bases, J lost 3 bases, and 11 bases lay in between. CDR3 loop: CASRVERDTEAFF. CDR3 nucleotide sequence: TGTGCCAGCAGAGTGGAGAGGGACACTGAAGCTTTCTTT.

The chain links TRBV5-8 to TRBJ2-5; D not resolved. The CDR3 is 13 residues long. V lost 2 bases, J lost 2 bases, and 7 bases lay in between. CDR1 is SGHTS, CDR2 YDEGEE, per germline. CDR3 region: CASSFWQQETQYF. CDR3 sequence (DNA): TGTGCCAGCAGCTTCTGGCAGCAAGAGACCCAGTACTTC.

This clone has just one count. The chain uses TRBV2 and TRBJ2-3; 9 bases match TRBD1. The CDR3 has 17 amino acids. Germline V gives CDR1 SNHLY, CDR2 FYNNEI. Trimming cost V 6 bases and J 6 bases; bases outside gene matches: 16. The CDR3 here is CASSRGGRQGVGDTQYF. In nucleotides, the CDR3 is TGTGCCAGCAGCCGCGGGGGCCGACAGGGGGTAGGCGATACGCAGTATTTT.

The chain recombines TRBV7-2 with TRBJ2-5, with D hard to call. Germline V gene lookup returns CDR1 SGHTA and CDR2 FQGNSA. V lost 1 base and J lost 4, with 10 bases in between. This CDR3 contains 14 residues. The CDR3 here is CASSLEPGTETQYF. The CDR3 DNA reads TGTGCCAGCAGCTTAGAGCCGGGTACAGAGACCCAGTACTTC.

The chain couples TRBV18 to TRBJ2-4, with 10 bases aligning to TRBD2. CDR1 KGHSH and CDR2 LQKENI come from the germline V gene. The CDR3 has 17 amino acids. V was pared by 3 bases and J by 0 bases, with 5 bases of the junction left unmatched. CDR3 DNA sequence: TGTGCCAGCTCACCTTTAGCGGGGGGCTCAGCCAAAAACATTCAGTACTTC. This encodes CASSPLAGGSAKNIQYF.

The sample holds one count of this clone. The CDR3 reads CASRESTAEAFF. CDR3 nucleotides: TGTGCCAGCAGGGAATCGACAGCTGAAGCTTTCTTT. The rearrangement uses TRBV6-1 and TRBJ1-1, with D maybe TRBD1 (5 bases). Per the germline V gene, CDR1 is MNHNS and CDR2 is SASEGT. The ends were cut back, 6 bases at V and 6 bases at J, with 11 bases in the middle. The CDR3 spans 12 residues.

V is TRBV7-8 and J is TRBJ2-1; 7 nucleotides agree with TRBD2. The CDR3 has 15 residues. The germline CDR1 and CDR2 sequences are SGHVS and FQNEAQ. The V gene end was trimmed by 5 bases and the J gene end by 3 bases; junction bases not matched to a gene: 7. CDR3 coding DNA: TGTGCCAGCAGCCTTGTTCTAGCGGTCTACAATGAGCAGTTCTTC. Translated: CASSLVLAVYNEQFF.

This sequence joins TRBV28 and TRBJ1-2; D is unresolved. Germline loops: CDR1 MDHEN, CDR2 SYDVKM. V lost 5 bases, J lost 4 bases, and 5 bases lay in between. The CDR3 consists of 11 residues. The CDR3 loop is CASSRGYGYTF. The CDR3 coding sequence is TGTGCCAGCAGTCGGGGCTATGGCTACACCTTC.

The rearrangement joins TRBV11-3 to TRBJ2-2; 9 bases fit TRBD1. V was clipped by 1 base and J by 7 bases; unmatched bases: 7. CDR1 SGHNT and CDR2 YENEEA come from the germline V gene. The CDR3 is 16 residues long. As DNA, the CDR3 is TGTGCCAGCAGCTTAGGGACAGGGGCAAATGTCGGGGAGCTGTTTTTT. The encoded protein is CASSLGTGANVGELFF.

The chain uses TRBV5-1 and TRBJ1-1; no definite D call. V lost 4 bases and J 1 base, leaving 11 bases between the germline ends. The CDR3 runs 14 residues. Germline values: CDR1 SGHRS, CDR2 YFSETQ. The CDR3 sequence: CASSLDPGNTEAFF. The CDR3 nucleotides are TGCGCCAGCAGCCTTGATCCAGGGAACACTGAAGCTTTCTTT.

Here the CDR3 reads CASSITVRDEQFF. The DNA for the CDR3 is TGTGCCAGTAGTATAACGGTCAGGGATGAGCAGTTCTTC. V is TRBV19 and J is TRBJ2-1; D might be TRBD1 (5 bases). Germline loops: CDR1 LNHDA, CDR2 SQIVND (reference sequence). V lost 2 bases and J 8 bases, leaving 10 bases between the germline ends. The CDR3 has 13 amino acids.

The rearrangement joins TRBV18 to TRBJ1-2; D ambiguous. Trimming took 0 bases from V and 8 from J, leaving 16 bases between them. The CDR3 is 15 residues long. Germline V gene sequence: CDR1 KGHSH, CDR2 LQKENI. The CDR3 coding sequence is TGTGCCAGCTCACCACCCCCCGGATGGGGAAGCGGCTACACCTTC. Protein: CASSPPPGWGSGYTF. Filled out from reference TRBV18 and TRBJ1-2, the complete variable domain reads NAGVMQNPRHLVRRRGQEARLRCSPMKGHSHVYWYRQLPEEGLKFMVYLQKENIIDESGMPKERFSAEFPKEGPSILRIQQVVRGDSAAYFCASSPPPGWGSGYTFGSGTRLTVV.

The chain uses TRBV11-2 and TRBJ1-5, with TRBD1 as a possible D gene (6 bases). The V gene lost 5 bases and the J gene lost 4 bases, with 15 bases spanning the gap. CDR1 and CDR2 (germline): SGHAT, FQNNGV. The CDR3 totals 15 residues. The CDR3 bases are TGTGCCAGCAGCACCGGACAGTTTGGTAATCAGCCCCAGCATTTT. Translating gives CASSTGQFGNQPQHF.

CDR3 amino acids: CASSGDRQDNIQYF. In DNA, the CDR3 is TGTGCCAGCAGTGGTGACAGGCAGGATAACATTCAGTACTTC. This sequence joins TRBV28 and TRBJ2-4, with D possibly TRBD1 on 6 matching bases. The CDR3 contains 14 residues. V was shortened by 5 bases and J by 7 bases, with 15 bases between the two germline ends. Germline lookup yields CDR1 MDHEN and CDR2 SYDVKM.